This entry describes one TCR beta chain. Its specificity is unknown. The sample comes from a study of chemoradiotherapy in HPV16-positive cancers. Study-wide findings and caveats: Candidate HPV-specific clones and E7-related TCR motifs grew in tumor during treatment. Only a couple of HPV16-positive patients supplied the functional HPV-specificity definition.

The V and J ends lost 5 bases and 0 bases, in that order; junction bases with no gene match: 10. Germline V gene data show CDR1 as SGHVS and CDR2 as FQNEAQ. This CDR3 has 16 amino acids. Data came from immunoSEQ multiplex PCR; TCRdb stores just in-frame clones and leaves some out. The data hold about 39,000 clones, with about 77% observed a single time. Samples were taken several times over chemoradiotherapy. The receptor comes from a human donor with HPV-associated anogenital cancer. The rearrangement uses TRBV7-8 and TRBJ2-7; 7 bases align to TRBD2. The specimen comprised blood, sampled from a patient who underwent chemoradiotherapy. This chain's CDR3 is CASSRTRGRSSYEQYF. In DNA form, the CDR3 reads TGTGCCAGCAGCCGGACGCGGGGGAGGAGCTCCTACGAGCAGTACTTC. The entire variable domain, with the rest obtained from reference TRBV7-8 and TRBJ2-7, is as follows: GAGVSQSPRYKVAKRGQDVALRCDPISGHVSLFWYQQALGQGPEFLTYFQNEAQLDKSGLPSDRFFAERPEGSVSTLKIQRTQQEDSAVYLCASSRTRGRSSYEQYFGPGTRLTVT.